What follows is one T cell receptor (beta chain) and its context. No antigen is known for it. Losses at the gene ends were 1 base for V and 6 bases for J; bases not matched to a gene: 3. Germline CDR1 DFQATT, CDR2 SNEGSKA (reference sequence). This CDR3 has 13 residues. This sample was included in a study of T cell repertoires in cytomegalovirus infection. The overall study: Public TCR beta signatures indicated both CMV infection and matching HLA type.

Each CDR3 protein gets one entry after TCRdb re-called the reads with MiXCR. The sample consists of nearly 650,000 distinct CDR3 sequences, 20% to 25% of them appearing once. Findings and limits, study-wide: It was HLA-C-restricted CMV-specific TCR beta clonotypes that dominated the response ex vivo. Cumulative frequency (of public TCR beta family members) identified carriers of CMV plus the relevant HLA.

This TCR came from a human donor in good health (CMV status not recorded). Some clones in this sample may be carry-over from other donors' samples. Material: CD8+ T cells from PBMCs. The chain carries TRBV20-1 and TRBJ2-1, with 7 bases matching TRBD2. CDR3 DNA: TGCAGTGCTAGAGGGGGGACTACCAATGAGCAGTTCTTC. The encoded protein is CSARGGTTNEQFF.